This TCR beta chain was sequenced for a study of T cells in Graves' hyperthyroidism and ophthalmopathy. As for the study in general: Before any treatment, at initial diagnosis, peripheral blood was collected. Whole-study findings and limits: Median prediction lead before ophthalmopathy onset was 5.5 to 7 months with the model. Most thyroid clonotypes with frequency above 0.001 were detected in blood.

This clonotype was observed many times. Its antigen is unknown. The CDR3 has 17 residues. V was pared by 5 bases and J by 1 base, with 18 bases between. CDR1 and CDR2 from the germline V gene are SGHAT and FQNNGV. Hyperthyroidism in the patients, aged 18 to 65, was newly diagnosed and under 2 months in duration. From RNA transcripts, TCR beta CDR3 regions were amplified. The TCR CDR3 first-round RT-PCR relied on the HTBI primer set. TCRdb redid the calling of the multiplex PCR reads with MiXCR, one entry per CDR3 protein. The sample records about 350,000 distinct CDR3 sequences, 14% being singletons. This clonotype was obtained from a woman in her thirties with Graves' hyperthyroidism. The specimen sequenced was blood. V and J are TRBV11-2 and TRBJ2-4; a possible D gene is TRBD1 (6 bases). CDR3 residues: CASSHPWGLGAKNIQYF. The CDR3 nucleotides read TGTGCCAGCAGCCACCCTTGGGGGCTGGGGGCCAAAAACATTCAGTACTTC.